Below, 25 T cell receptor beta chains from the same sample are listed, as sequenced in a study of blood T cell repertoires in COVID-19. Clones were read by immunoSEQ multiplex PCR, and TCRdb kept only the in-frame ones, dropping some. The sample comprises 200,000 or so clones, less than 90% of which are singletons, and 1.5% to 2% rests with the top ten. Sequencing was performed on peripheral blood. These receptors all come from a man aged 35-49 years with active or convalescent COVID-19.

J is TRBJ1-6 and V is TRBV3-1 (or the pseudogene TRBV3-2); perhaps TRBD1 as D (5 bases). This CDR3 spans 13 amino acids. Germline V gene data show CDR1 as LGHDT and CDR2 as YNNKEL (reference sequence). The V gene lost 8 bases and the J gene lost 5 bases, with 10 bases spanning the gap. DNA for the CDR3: TGTGCCAGCGGTCCCAGGGATAATTCACCCCTCCACTTT. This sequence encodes CASGPRDNSPLHF.

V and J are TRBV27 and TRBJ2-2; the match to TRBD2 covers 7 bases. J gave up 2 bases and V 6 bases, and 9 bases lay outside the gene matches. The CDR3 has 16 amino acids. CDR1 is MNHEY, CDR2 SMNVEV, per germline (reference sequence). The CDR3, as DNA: TGTGCCAGCAGGTCTCTGGGACTACATAACACCGGGGAGCTGTTTTTT. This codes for CASRSLGLHNTGELFF.

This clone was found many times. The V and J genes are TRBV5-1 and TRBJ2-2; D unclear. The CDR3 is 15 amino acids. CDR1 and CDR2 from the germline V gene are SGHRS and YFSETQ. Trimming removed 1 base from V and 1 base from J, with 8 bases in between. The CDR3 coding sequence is TGCGCCAGCAGCTTGCCGGCAGGGAACACCGGGGAGCTGTTTTTT. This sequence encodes CASSLPAGNTGELFF.

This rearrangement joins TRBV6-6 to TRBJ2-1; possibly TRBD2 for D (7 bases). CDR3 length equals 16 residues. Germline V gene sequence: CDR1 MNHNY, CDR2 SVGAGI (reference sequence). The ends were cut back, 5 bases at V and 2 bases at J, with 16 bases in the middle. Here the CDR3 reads CASSTAGGRAYNEQFF. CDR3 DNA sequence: TGTGCCAGCAGTACCGCCGGGGGGCGGGCCTACAATGAGCAGTTCTTC.

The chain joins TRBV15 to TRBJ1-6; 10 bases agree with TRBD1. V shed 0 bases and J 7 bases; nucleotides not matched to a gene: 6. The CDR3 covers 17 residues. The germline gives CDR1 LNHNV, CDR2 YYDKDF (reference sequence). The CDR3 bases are TGTGCCACCAGCAGAGATTGGGCGGGACAGGGGAATTCACCCCTCCACTTT. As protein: CATSRDWAGQGNSPLHF.

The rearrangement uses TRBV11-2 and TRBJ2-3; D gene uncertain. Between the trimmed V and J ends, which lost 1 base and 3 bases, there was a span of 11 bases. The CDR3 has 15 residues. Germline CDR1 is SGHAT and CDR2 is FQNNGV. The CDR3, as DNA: TGTGCCAGCAGCTTAGGGTTGCTAGTAACAGATACGCAGTATTTT. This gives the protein CASSLGLLVTDTQYF.

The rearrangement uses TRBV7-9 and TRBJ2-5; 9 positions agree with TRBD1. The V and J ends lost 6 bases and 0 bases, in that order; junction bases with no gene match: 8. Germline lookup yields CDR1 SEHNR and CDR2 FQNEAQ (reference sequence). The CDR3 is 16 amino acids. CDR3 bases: TGTGCCAGCAGTTCCATGACAGGGGGAGACCAAGAGACCCAGTACTTC. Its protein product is CASSSMTGGDQETQYF.

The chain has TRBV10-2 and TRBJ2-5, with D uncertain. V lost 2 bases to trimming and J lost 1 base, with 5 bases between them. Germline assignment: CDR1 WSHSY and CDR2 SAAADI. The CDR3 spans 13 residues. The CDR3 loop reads CASSEQSQETQYF. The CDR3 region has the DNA TGCGCCAGCAGTGAGCAATCCCAAGAGACCCAGTACTTC.

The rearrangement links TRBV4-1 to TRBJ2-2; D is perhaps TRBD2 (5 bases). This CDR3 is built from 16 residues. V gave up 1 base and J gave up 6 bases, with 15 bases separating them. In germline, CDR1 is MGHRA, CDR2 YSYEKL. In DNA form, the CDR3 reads TGCGCCAGCAGCCAAGGGCTACTAGGGAGTTCCGGGGAGCTGTTTTTT. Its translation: CASSQGLLGSSGELFF.

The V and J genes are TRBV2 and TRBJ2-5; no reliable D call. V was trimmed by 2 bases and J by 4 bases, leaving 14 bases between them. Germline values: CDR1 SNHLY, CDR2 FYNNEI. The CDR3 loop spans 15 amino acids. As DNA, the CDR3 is TGTGCCAGCAGTGAACGGAGCAGACTGGCAGAGACCCAGTACTTC. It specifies CASSERSRLAETQYF.

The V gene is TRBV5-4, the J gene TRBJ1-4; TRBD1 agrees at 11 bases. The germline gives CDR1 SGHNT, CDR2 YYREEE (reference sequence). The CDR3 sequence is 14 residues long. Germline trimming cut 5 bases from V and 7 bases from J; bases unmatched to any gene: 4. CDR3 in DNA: TGTGCCAGCAGTTCTGGGACAGGGGGTGAAAAACTGTTTTTT. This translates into CASSSGTGGEKLFF. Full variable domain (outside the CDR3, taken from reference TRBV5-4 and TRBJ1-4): ETGVTQSPTHLIKTRGQQVTLRCSSQSGHNTVSWYQQALGQGPQFIFQYYREEENGRGNFPPRFSGLQFPNYSSELNVNALELDDSALYLCASSSGTGGEKLFFGSGTQLSVL.

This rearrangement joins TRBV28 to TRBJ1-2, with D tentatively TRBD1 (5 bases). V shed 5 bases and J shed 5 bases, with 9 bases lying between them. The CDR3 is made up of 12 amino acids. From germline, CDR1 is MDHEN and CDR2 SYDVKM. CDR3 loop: CASSDQGYGYTF. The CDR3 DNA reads TGTGCCAGCAGTGATCAGGGTTATGGCTACACCTTC.

The CDR3 here is CASSLAGDEQYF. The DNA for the CDR3 is TGTGCCAGCAGCTTAGCCGGGGACGAGCAGTACTTC. The J gene is TRBJ2-7, the V gene TRBV11-3; tentative D call: TRBD2 (5 bases). The ends were cut back, 1 base at V and 5 bases at J, with 6 bases in the middle. The CDR3 extends over 12 amino acids. Germline CDR1 reads SGHNT; CDR2 reads YENEEA. The full variable domain, its missing parts supplied by reference TRBV11-3 and TRBJ2-7, is EAGVVQSPRYKIIEKKQPVAFWCNPISGHNTLYWYLQNLGQGPELLIRYENEEAVDDSQLPKDRFSAERLKGVDSTLKIQPAELGDSAVYLCASSLAGDEQYFGPGTRLTVT.

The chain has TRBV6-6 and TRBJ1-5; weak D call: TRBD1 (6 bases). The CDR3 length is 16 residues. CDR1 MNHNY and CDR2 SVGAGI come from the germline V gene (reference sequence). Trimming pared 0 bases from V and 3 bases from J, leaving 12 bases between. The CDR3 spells CASSYSRGYDNQPQHF. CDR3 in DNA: TGTGCCAGCAGTTACTCTAGGGGGTATGACAATCAGCCCCAGCATTTT.

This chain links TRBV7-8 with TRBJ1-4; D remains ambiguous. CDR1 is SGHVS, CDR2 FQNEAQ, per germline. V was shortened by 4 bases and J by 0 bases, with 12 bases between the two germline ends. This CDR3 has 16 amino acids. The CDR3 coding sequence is TGTGCCAGCAGCTCCGAGGAGGGCTCAACTAATGAAAAACTGTTTTTT. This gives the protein CASSSEEGSTNEKLFF.

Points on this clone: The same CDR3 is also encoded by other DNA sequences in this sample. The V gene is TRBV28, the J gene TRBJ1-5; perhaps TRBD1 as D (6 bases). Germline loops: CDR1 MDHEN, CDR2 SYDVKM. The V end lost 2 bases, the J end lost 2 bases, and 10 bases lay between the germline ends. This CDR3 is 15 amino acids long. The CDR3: CASSLAGARNQPQHF. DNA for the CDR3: TGTGCCAGCAGTTTAGCAGGGGCGCGCAATCAGCCCCAGCATTTT.

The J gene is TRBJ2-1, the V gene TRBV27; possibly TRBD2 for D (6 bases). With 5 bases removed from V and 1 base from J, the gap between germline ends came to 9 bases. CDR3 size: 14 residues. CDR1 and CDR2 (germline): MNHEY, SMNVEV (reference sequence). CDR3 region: CASSGGFSYNEQFF. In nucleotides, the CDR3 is TGTGCCAGCAGTGGGGGGTTTTCCTACAATGAGCAGTTCTTC.

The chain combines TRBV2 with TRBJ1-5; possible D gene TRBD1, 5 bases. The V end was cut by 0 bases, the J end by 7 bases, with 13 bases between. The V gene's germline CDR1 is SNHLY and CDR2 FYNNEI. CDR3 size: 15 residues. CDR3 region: CASSEASQGLQPQHF. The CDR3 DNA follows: TGTGCCAGCAGTGAAGCGAGTCAGGGACTGCAGCCCCAGCATTTT.

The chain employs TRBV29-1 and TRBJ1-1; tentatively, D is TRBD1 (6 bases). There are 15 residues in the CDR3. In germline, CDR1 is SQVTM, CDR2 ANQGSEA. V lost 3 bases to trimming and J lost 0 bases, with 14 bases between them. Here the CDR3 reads CSVEKTGFMNTEAFF. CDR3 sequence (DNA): TGCAGCGTTGAGAAGACAGGCTTTATGAACACTGAAGCTTTCTTT.

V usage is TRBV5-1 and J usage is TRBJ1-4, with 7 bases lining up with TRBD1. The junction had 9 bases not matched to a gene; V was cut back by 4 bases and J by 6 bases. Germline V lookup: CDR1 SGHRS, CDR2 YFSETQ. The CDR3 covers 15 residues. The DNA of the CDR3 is TGCGCCAGCAGCCCCGGCTGGGACAGCTATGAAAAACTGTTTTTT. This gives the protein CASSPGWDSYEKLFF.

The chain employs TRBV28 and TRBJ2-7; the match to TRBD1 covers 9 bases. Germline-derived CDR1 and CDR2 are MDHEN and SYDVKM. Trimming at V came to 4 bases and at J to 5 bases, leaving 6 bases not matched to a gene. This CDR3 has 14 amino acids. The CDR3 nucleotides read TGTGCCAGCAGTTCCGGGACAGGGCGGAACGAGCAGTACTTC. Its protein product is CASSSGTGRNEQYF. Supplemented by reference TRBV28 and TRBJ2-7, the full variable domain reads DVKVTQSSRYLVKRTGEKVFLECVQDMDHENMFWYRQDPGLGLRLIYFSYDVKMKEKGDIPEGYSVSREKKERFSLILESASTNQTSMYLCASSSGTGRNEQYFGPGTRLTVT.

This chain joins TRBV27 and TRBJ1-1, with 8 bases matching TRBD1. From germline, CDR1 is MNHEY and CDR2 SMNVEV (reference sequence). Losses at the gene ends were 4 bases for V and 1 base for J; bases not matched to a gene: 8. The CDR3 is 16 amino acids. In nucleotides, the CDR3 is TGTGCCAGCAGTTCCCTCCGACAGGGGACGAACACTGAAGCTTTCTTT. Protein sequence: CASSSLRQGTNTEAFF.

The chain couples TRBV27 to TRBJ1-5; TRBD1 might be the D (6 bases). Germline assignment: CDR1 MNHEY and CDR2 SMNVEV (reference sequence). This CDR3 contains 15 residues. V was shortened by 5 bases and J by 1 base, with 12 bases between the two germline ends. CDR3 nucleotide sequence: TGTGCCAGCAGTGAGTACAGGGCAAGCAATCAGCCCCAGCATTTT. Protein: CASSEYRASNQPQHF.

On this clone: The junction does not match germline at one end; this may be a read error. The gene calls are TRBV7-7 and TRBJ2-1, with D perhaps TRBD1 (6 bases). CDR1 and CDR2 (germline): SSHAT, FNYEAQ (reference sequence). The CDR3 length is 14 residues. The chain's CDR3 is CASSLAQGSNEQFF. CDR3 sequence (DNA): TGTGCTAGCAGCTTAGCCCAGGGGTCCAATGAGCAGTTCTTC.

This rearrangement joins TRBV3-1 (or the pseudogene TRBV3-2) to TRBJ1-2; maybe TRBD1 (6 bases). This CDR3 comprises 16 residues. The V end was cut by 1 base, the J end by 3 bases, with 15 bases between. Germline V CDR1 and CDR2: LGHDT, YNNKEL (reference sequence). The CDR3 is CASSQAGTSIDYGYTF. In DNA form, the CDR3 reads TGTGCCAGCAGCCAAGCGGGGACATCCATCGACTATGGCTACACCTTC.